The 4 T cell receptor beta chains below come from one sample, sequenced in a study of blood T cell repertoires in COVID-19. Measured with immunoSEQ multiplex PCR; TCRdb has only the in-frame clones, and not every one. The sample contains about 160,000 clones, approximately 85% of which appear only once. Sequencing was carried out using peripheral blood. The receptors stem from a woman between 55 and 75 years old with COVID-19, enrolled during active disease.

This sequence joins TRBV6-5 and TRBJ1-4; D call uncertain. CDR3 size: 14 residues. With 3 bases removed from V and 3 bases from J, the gap between germline ends came to 8 bases. Germline V CDR1 and CDR2: MNHEY, SVGAGI. The CDR3, as DNA: TGTGCCAGCAGTTATTCCACGGCTAATGAAAAACTGTTTTTT. This translates into CASSYSTANEKLFF.

The J gene is TRBJ2-3, the V gene TRBV5-1; D is ambiguous. The CDR3 has 14 residues. The ends were cut back, 4 bases at V and 6 bases at J, with 15 bases in the middle. CDR1 is SGHRS and CDR2 is YFSETQ in the germline V gene. CDR3 bases: TGCGCCAGCAGCCCCCTAGAGGCCGGGGATACGCAGTATTTT. Its translation is CASSPLEAGDTQYF. The full variable domain, rest sourced from reference TRBV5-1 and TRBJ2-3, is KAGVTQTPRYLIKTRGQQVTLSCSPISGHRSVSWYQQTPGQGLQFLFEYFSETQRNKGNFPGRFSGRQFSNSRSEMNVSTLELGDSALYLCASSPLEAGDTQYFGPGTRLTVL.

V gene TRBV5-4 combines with J gene TRBJ2-2, with D perhaps TRBD2 (7 bases). The germline V gene encodes CDR1 SGHNT and CDR2 YYREEE (reference sequence). The CDR3 runs to 15 residues. The V end lost 0 bases, the J end lost 5 bases, and 11 bases lay between the germline ends. As DNA, the CDR3 is TGTGCCAGCAGCTTGGTGGGGGGGCGGACCGGGGAGCTGTTTTTT. Protein product: CASSLVGGRTGELFF.

This CDR3 reads CAGGGGGGRLVDTQYF. In DNA form, the CDR3 reads TGTGCCGGCGGGGGTGGAGGCGGGAGGTTGGTAGATACGCAGTATTTT. The chain couples TRBV2 to TRBJ2-3, with TRBD2 identical over 8 bases. The CDR3 totals 16 residues. Trimming took 11 bases from V and 5 from J; bases not matched to a gene: 18. The germline V gene encodes CDR1 SNHLY and CDR2 FYNNEI.